The clone carrying this T cell receptor (beta chain) was detected only a few times. Its antigen is still unknown. The entry originates in a study of T-cell reconstitution after alpha-beta-depleted transplantation in children. Broader study findings: Recipient T cells and thymic progenitors that survived were the source of the high TCRbeta diversity seen at day 60 in some patients. Roughly two months post-transplant, alpha-beta T cells reportedly originated from several hundred graft clones that had expanded. Most T-cell counts and diversity one year after the transplant came from T cells that were newly produced.

After removal of 6 bases from V and 2 bases from J, the junction contained 7 bases not matched to a gene. Germline CDR1 MNHEY, CDR2 SMNVEV (reference sequence). This CDR3 is built from 14 residues. Unique molecular identifiers were used to barcode this TCRbeta library. TCRdb used MiXCR to reprocess the PCR reads, holding one entry per CDR3 protein. The sample holds over 45,000 distinct CDR3 sequences, about a tenth seen once. The starting material was PBMCs, mostly from graft donor cells, obtained 60 days after TCRalphabeta/CD19-depleted stem cell transplant. J is TRBJ2-7 and V is TRBV27; TRBD1 agrees at 7 bases. This TCR was sampled from a male patient aged 2-10 years who had a stem cell transplant for chronic granulomatous disease, so the T cells may come from the graft donor. The CDR3 sequence is CASRYNRGPYEQYF. For the CDR3, the DNA is TGTGCCAGCAGATATAACAGGGGTCCCTACGAGCAGTACTTC.